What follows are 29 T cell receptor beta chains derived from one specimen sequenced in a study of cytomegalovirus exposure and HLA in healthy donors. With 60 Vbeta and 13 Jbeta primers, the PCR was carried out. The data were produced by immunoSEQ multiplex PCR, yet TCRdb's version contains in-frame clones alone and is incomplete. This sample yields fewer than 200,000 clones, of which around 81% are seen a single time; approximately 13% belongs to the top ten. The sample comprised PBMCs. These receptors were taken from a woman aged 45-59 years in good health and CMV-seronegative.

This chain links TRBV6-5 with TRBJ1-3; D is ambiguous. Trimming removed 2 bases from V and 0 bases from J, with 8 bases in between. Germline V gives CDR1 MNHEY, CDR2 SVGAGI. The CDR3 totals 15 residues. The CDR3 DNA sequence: TGTGCCAGCAGTTACGCGCCCTTCTCTGGAAACACCATATATTTT. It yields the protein CASSYAPFSGNTIYF.

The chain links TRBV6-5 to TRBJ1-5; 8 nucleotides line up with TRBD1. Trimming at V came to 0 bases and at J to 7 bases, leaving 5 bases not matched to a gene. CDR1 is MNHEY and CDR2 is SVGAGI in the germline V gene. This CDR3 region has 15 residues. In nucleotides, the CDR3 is TGTGCCAGCAGTTACTCCGGGACAGGTGGACAGCCCCAGCATTTT. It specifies CASSYSGTGGQPQHF.

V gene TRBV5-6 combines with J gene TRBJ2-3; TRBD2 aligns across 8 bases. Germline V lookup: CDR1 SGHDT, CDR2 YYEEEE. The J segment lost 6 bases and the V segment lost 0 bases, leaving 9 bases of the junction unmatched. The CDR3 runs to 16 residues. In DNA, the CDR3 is TGTGCCAGCAGCTTGGACAGCGGGAGTATCTGGGATACGCAGTATTTT. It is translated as CASSLDSGSIWDTQYF.

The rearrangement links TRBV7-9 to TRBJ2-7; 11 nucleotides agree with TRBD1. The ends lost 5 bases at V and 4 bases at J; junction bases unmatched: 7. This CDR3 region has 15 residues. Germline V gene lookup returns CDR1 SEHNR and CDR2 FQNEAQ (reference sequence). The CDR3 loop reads CASSPRTGGRYEQYF. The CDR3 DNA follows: TGTGCCAGCAGCCCGAGGACAGGGGGCAGGTACGAGCAGTACTTC. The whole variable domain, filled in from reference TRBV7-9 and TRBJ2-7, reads DTGVSQNPRHKITKRGQNVTFRCDPISEHNRLYWYRQTLGQGPEFLTYFQNEAQLEKSRLLSDRFSAERPKGSFSTLEIQRTEQGDSAMYLCASSPRTGGRYEQYFGPGTRLTVT.

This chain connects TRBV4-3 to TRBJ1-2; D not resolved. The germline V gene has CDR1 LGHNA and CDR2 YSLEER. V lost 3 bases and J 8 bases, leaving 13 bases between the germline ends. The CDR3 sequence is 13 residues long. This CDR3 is CASSHPGSSGYTF. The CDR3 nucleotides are TGCGCCAGCAGCCACCCGGGGAGTTCGGGCTACACCTTC.

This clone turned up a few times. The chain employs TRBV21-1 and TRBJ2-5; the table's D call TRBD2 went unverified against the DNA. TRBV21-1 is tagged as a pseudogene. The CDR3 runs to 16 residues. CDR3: CASSKFRLGRRETQYF. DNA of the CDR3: TGTGCCAGCAGCAAATTCAGACTAGGCAGGCGAGAGACCCAGTACTTC.

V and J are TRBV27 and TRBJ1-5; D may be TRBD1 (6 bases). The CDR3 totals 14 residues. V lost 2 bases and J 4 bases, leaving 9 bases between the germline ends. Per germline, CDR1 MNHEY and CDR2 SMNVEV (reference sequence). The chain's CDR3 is CASSLRQGNQPQHF. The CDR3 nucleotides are TGTGCCAGCAGTTTACGGCAGGGGAATCAGCCCCAGCATTTT.

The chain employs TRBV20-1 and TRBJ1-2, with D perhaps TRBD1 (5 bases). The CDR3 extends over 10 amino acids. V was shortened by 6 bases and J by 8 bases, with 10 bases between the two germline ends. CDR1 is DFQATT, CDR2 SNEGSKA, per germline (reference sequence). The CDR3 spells CSARDFGYTF. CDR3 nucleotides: TGCAGTGCCAGGGACTTCGGCTACACCTTC.

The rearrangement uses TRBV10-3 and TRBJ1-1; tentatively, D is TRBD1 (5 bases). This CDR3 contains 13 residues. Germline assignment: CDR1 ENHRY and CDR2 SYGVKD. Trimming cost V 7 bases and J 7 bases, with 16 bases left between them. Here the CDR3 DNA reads TGTGCCATCATTTCCGGCCCGGGGGGTGAAGCTTTCTTT. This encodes CAIISGPGGEAFF.

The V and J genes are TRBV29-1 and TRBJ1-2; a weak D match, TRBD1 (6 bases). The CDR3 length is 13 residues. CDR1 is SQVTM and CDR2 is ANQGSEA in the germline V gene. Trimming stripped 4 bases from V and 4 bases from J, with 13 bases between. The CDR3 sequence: CSVVVDSGYGYTF. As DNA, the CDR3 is TGCAGCGTTGTAGTGGACAGCGGCTATGGCTACACCTTC.

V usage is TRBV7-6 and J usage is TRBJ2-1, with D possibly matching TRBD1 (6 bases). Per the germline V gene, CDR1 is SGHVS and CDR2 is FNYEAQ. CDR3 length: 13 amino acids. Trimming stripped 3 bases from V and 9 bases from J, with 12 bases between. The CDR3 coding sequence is TGTGCCAGCAGCTTTACAGGGACCTCTGAGCAGTTCTTC. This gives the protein CASSFTGTSEQFF.

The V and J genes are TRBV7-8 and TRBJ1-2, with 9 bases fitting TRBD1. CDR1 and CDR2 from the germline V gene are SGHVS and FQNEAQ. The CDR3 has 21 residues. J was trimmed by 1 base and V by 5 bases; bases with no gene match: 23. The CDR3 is CASSPIIIPGQGTFHNYGYTF. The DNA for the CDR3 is TGTGCCAGCAGCCCAATTATCATACCGGGACAGGGAACTTTTCATAACTATGGCTACACCTTC.

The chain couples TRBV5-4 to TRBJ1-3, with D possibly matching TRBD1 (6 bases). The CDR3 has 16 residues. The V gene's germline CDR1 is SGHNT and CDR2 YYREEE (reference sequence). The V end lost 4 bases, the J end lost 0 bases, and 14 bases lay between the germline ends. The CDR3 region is CASSTPGHHSGNTIYF. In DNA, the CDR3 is TGTGCCAGCAGCACGCCGGGACATCACTCTGGAAACACCATATATTTT.

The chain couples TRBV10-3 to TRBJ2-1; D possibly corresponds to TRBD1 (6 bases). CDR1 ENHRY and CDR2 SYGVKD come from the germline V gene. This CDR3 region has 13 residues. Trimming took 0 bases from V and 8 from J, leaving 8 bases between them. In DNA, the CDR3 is TGTGCCATCAGTGAGTCTACAGGGTATGAGCAGTTCTTC. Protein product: CAISESTGYEQFF.

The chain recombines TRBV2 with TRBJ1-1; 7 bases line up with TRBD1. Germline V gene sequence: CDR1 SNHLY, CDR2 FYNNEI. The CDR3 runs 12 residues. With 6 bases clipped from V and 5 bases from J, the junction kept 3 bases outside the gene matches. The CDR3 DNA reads TGTGCCAGCAGGGGGACAGTGACTGAAGCTTTCTTT. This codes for CASRGTVTEAFF.

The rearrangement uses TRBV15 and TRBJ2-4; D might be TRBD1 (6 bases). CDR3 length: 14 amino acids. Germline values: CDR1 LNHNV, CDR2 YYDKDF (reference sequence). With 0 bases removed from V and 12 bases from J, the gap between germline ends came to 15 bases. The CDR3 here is CATSREGTGHSQYF. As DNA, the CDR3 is TGTGCCACCAGCAGAGAAGGAACAGGGCATAGTCAGTACTTC.

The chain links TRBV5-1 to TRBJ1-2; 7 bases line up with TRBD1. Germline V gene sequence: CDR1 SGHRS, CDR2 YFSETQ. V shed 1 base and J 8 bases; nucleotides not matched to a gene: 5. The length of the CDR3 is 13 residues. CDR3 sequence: CASSLIGQAGYTF. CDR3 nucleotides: TGCGCCAGCAGCTTGATAGGACAGGCCGGCTACACCTTC.

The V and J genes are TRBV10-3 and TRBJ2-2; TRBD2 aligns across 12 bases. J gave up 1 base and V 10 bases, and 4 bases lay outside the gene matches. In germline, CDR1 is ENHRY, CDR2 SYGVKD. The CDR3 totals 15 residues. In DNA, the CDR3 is TGTGCCACCAGACTAGCGGGAGTGAACACCGGGGAGCTGTTTTTT. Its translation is CATRLAGVNTGELFF.

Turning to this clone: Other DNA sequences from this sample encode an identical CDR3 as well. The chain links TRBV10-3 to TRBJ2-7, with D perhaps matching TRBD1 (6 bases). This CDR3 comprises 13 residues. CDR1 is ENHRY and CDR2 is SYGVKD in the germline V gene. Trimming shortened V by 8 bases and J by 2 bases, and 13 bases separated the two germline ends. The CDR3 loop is CAILRDTAYEQYF. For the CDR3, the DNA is TGTGCCATCTTAAGGGACACGGCCTACGAGCAGTACTTC.

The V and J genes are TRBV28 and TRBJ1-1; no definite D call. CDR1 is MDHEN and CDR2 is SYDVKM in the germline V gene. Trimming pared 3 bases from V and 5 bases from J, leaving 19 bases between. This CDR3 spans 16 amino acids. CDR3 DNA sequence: TGTGCCAGCAGTTTCCCTTCTAGCGGTGCGGGAACTGAAGCTTTCTTT. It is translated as CASSFPSSGAGTEAFF.

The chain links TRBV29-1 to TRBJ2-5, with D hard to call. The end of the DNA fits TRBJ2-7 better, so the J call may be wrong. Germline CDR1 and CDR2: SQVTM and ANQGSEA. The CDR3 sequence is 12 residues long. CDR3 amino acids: CSVEGATSEQYF. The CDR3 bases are TGCAGCGTTGAAGGAGCCACGAGCGAGCAGTACTTC.

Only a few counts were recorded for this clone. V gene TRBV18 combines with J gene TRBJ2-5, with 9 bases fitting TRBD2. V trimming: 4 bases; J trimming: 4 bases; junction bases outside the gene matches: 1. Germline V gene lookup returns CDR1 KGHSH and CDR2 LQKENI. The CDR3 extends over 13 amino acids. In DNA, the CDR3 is TGTGCCAGCTCACTAGCGGGAGCAGAGACCCAGTACTTC. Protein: CASSLAGAETQYF.

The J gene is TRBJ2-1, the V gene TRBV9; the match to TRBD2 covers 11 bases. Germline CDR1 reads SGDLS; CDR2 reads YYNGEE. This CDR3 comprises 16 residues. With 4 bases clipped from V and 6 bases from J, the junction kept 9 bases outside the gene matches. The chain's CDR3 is CASSFGTSGYSNEQFF. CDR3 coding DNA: TGTGCCAGCAGCTTCGGGACTAGCGGTTACTCCAATGAGCAGTTCTTC.

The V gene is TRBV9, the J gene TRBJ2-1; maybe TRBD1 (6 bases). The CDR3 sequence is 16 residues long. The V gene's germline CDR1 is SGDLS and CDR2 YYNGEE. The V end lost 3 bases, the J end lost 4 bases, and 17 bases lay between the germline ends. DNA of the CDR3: TGTGCCAGCAGCGGGGGACATCACCTTTTATACAATGAGCAGTTCTTC. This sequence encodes CASSGGHHLLYNEQFF.

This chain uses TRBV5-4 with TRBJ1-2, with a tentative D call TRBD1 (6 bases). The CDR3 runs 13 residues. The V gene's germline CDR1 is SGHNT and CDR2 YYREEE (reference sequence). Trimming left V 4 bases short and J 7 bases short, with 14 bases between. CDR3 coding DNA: TGTGCCAGCAGCCTAACAGGGATTGGTGGCTACACCTTC. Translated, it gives CASSLTGIGGYTF.

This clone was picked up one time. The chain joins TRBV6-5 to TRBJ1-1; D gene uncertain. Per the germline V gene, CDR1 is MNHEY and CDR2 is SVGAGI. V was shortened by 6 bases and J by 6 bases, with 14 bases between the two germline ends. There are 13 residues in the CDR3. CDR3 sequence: CASRPSVGAEAFF. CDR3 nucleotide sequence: TGTGCCAGCAGGCCCTCCGTCGGGGCTGAAGCTTTCTTT.

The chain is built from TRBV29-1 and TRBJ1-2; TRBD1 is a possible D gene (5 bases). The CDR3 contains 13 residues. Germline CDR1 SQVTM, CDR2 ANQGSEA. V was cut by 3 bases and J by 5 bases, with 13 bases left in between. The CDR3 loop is CSVDTGTEYGYTF. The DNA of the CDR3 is TGCAGCGTTGATACTGGGACTGAATATGGCTACACCTTC.

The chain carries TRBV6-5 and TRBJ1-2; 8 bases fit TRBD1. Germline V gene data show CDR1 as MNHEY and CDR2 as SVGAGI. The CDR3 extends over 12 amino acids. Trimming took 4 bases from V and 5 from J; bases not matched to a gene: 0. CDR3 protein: CASSWTGYGYTF. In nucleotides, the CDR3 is TGTGCCAGCAGTTGGACAGGGTATGGCTACACCTTC.

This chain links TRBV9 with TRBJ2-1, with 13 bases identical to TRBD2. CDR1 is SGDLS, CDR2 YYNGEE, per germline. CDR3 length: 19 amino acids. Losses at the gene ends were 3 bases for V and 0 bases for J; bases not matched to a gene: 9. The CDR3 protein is CASSALGTSGDSSYNEQFF. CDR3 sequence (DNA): TGTGCCAGCAGCGCCTTAGGGACTAGCGGGGACAGCTCCTACAATGAGCAGTTCTTC. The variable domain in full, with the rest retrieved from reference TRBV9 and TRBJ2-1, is DSGVTQTPKHLITATGQRVTLRCSPRSGDLSVYWYQQSLDQGLQFLIQYYNGEERAKGNILERFSAQQFPDLHSELNLSSLELGDSALYFCASSALGTSGDSSYNEQFFGPGTRLTVL.